Given below is one T cell receptor beta chain in context. The sample comes from a study of blood T cell repertoires in COVID-19. The overall study: COVID-19 samples, acute and convalescent, were from the United States, Italy and Spain. Sample material is recorded as cDNA or gDNA derived from T cells, B-cell-depleted T cells, or PBMCs.

Trimming took 5 bases from V and 6 from J; bases not matched to a gene: 18. CDR1 and CDR2 from the germline V gene are SEHNR and FQNEAQ (reference sequence). The CDR3 is 17 residues long. Libraries were prepared by immunoSEQ multiplex PCR; TCRdb keeps only in-frame clonotypes and omits some of them. The table shows around 220,000 clones, with approximately 80% occurring only once. This clonotype was sampled from a woman between 40 and 50 years old with acute COVID-19. Source material: PBMCs or T cells enriched from blood (not recorded which). This chain joins TRBV7-9 and TRBJ1-2, with TRBD1 matching 7 bases. The CDR3, as DNA: TGTGCCAGCAGCCCCCACCTACAGGGGAGATTGGGTCATGGCTACACCTTC. This gives the protein CASSPHLQGRLGHGYTF.